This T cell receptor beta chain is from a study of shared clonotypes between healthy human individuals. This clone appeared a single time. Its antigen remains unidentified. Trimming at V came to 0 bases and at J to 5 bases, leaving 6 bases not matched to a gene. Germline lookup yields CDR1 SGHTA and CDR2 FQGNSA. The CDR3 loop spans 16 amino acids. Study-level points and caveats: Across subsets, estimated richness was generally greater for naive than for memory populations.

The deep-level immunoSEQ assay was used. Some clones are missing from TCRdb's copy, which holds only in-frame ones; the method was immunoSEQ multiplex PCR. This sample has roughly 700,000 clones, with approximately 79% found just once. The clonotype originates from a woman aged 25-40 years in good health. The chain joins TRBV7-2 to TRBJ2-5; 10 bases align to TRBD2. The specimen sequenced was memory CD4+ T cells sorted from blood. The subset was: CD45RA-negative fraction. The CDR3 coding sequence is TGTGCCAGCAGCTTAGCGGGAGCGGGAGGGCCGGAGACCCAGTACTTC. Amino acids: CASSLAGAGGPETQYF. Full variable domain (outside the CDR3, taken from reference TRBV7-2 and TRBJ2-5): GAGVSQSPSNKVTEKGKDVELRCDPISGHTALYWYRQSLGQGLEFLIYFQGNSAPDKSGLPSDRFSAERTGGSVSTLTIQRTQQEDSAVYLCASSLAGAGGPETQYFGPGTRLLVL.